These T cell receptor beta chains were read from a single sample in a study of blood T cell repertoires in COVID-19. The protocol was immunoSEQ multiplex PCR, while the TCRdb copy is restricted to in-frame clones and leaves out a portion. The repertoire holds 250,000 to 350,000 clones, about 90% seen once, with 1.7% in the top ten. The sequenced sample consisted of PBMCs or T cells enriched from blood (not recorded which). The receptors were gathered from a woman under 30 with acute COVID-19. Both conserved end residues are part of each CDR3. The D gene is left open where the match is weak. Rows may omit the clone size; those that give it use once, few, many or a size class.

>TRBJ2-3|-|TRBV10-3|-
TGTGCCATCAGTGAGGGCAGGAATGCAGATACGCAGTATTTT
CAISEGRNADTQYF
>TRBJ1-6|-|TRBV7-9|TRBD1
TGTGCCAGCAGCTCTACCGGGACAGGGAATAATTCACCCCTCCACTTT
CASSSTGTGNNSPLHF
>TRBJ1-1|once|TRBV6-5|TRBD1
TGTGCCAGCAGACAAAGTGTAGGGGGCGTTGAAGCTTTCTTT
CASRQSVGGVEAFF
>TRBJ1-2|-|TRBV18|TRBD1
TGTGCCAGCTCACCTTCCGGGACAGGGACAATGAATGGCTACACCTTC
CASSPSGTGTMNGYTF
>TRBJ2-7|-|TRBV25-1|-
TGTGCCAGCAGTTCCCGGATCGGGGGCTACGAGCAGTACTTC
CASSSRIGGYEQYF
>TRBJ2-7|-|TRBV27|TRBD1
TGTGCCACCCGCGGAGGGACAGGGGAGCGCGAGCAGTACTTC
CATRGGTGEREQYF
>TRBJ2-7|-|TRBV6-2/TRBV6-3|TRBD2
TGTGCCAGCAGCCCTCGACTAGCAAATATCTACGAGCAGTACTTC
CASSPRLANIYEQYF
>TRBJ1-1|-|TRBV19|-
TGTGCCAGTAGTCAGTCATTGAACACTGAAGCTTTCTTT
CASSQSLNTEAFF
>TRBJ1-1|-|TRBV6-5|TRBD1
TGTGCCAGCACCCGGGACAGGGAGGGCACTGAAGCTTTCTTT
CASTRDREGTEAFF
>TRBJ1-5|-|TRBV19|TRBD1
TGTGCCAGTAGTAATACAGGGGAAGCCCATCAGCCCCAGCATTTT
CASSNTGEAHQPQHF
>TRBJ1-3|-|TRBV18|-
TGTGCCAGCTCACCAAGTAGACAGGATGGAAACACCATATATTTT
CASSPSRQDGNTIYF
>TRBJ1-2|-|TRBV2|-
TGTGCCAGCATGGGAGGTGGCTACACCTTC
CASMGGGYTF
>TRBJ2-1|-|TRBV7-8|-
TGTGCCAGCAGCTTAGAGCCTAGCTCCTACAATGAGCAGTTCTTC
CASSLEPSSYNEQFF
>TRBJ2-2|-|TRBV6-5|TRBD1
TGTGCCAGCAGTTACGCTACAGGGGGCCCCGGGGAGCTGTTTTTT
CASSYATGGPGELFF
>TRBJ1-2|few|TRBV28|TRBD1
TGTGCCAGCAGGATACAGGGGGCGCTCGGCTATGGCTACACCTTC
CASRIQGALGYGYTF
>TRBJ2-2|-|TRBV7-2|TRBD2
TGTGCCAGCAGCAACAACCGACTAGCGGGAGTTTCCGGGGAGCTGTTTTTT
CASSNNRLAGVSGELFF
>TRBJ1-3|once|TRBV6-5|-
TGTGCCAGCATTCCCGGGGGCTCTGGAAACACCATATATTTT
CASIPGGSGNTIYF
>TRBJ2-7|-|TRBV12-3/TRBV12-4|TRBD2
TGTGCCAGCAGGAACGGGGGCGGGGGGTATTACTTC
CASRNGGGGYYF
>TRBJ2-1|-|TRBV7-3|TRBD2
TGTGCCAGCAGCCCAGGACTAGCGGGAGACCTTGAGCAGTTCTTC
CASSPGLAGDLEQFF
>TRBJ1-4|once|TRBV7-6|-
TGTGCCAGCAGCTCACGAGGTCCCGGCGATGAAAAACTGTTTTTT
CASSSRGPGDEKLFF
>TRBJ2-5|-|TRBV2|-
TGTGCCAGCAGTGGTAGGGGTAGCGGACAACAAGAGACCCAGTACTTC
CASSGRGSGQQETQYF
>TRBJ1-1|-|TRBV3-1/TRBV3-2|-
TGTGCCAGCAGCCACTCCCCAGGGAACACTGAAGCTTTCTTT
CASSHSPGNTEAFF
>TRBJ2-7|-|TRBV29-1|-
TGCAGCGCCAGGACAATGCCCTTCTACGAGCAGTACTTC
CSARTMPFYEQYF
>TRBJ2-7|-|TRBV25-1|-
TGTGCCAGCAGTGCTGTCTACGAGCAGTACTTC
CASSAVYEQYF
>TRBJ2-2|-|TRBV18|-
TGTGCCAGCTCACCACCGGCAGAATACACCGGGGAGCTGTTTTTT
CASSPPAEYTGELFF
>TRBJ2-5|-|TRBV13|-
TGTGCCAGCAGCTTAGCACGGGTGGGTGGACAAGAGACCCAGTACTTC
CASSLARVGGQETQYF
>TRBJ2-3|once|TRBV5-6|TRBD1
TGTGCCAGCAGCTTGGCCGGGACAGGGCACACAGATACGCAGTATTTT
CASSLAGTGHTDTQYF
>TRBJ1-5|few|TRBV25-1|TRBD1
TGTGCCAGCAGTGAAAAACCGGGACAGGGGGCTAGCAATCAGCCCCAGCATTTT
CASSEKPGQGASNQPQHF
>TRBJ1-3|-|TRBV9|-
TGTGCCAGCAGCGTAGCTTCAGGTTCTGGAAACACCATATATTTT
CASSVASGSGNTIYF
>TRBJ1-2|-|TRBV11-2|TRBD1
TGTGCCAGCAGCGGCGGGACAGGCTTAACTAACTATGGCTACACCTTC
CASSGGTGLTNYGYTF
>TRBJ1-1|-|TRBV30|-
TGTGCCTGGAGTGGGGGCGTGAACACTGAAGCTTTCTTT
CAWSGGVNTEAFF
>TRBJ2-3|-|TRBV6-5|TRBD2
TGTGCCACCTCGAATAGCGGGGGCCTTACAGATACGCAGTATTTT
CATSNSGGLTDTQYF
>TRBJ2-5|-|TRBV6-5|TRBD1
TGTGCCAGCAGATCAACAGGGGTGGGAGAGACCCAGTACTTC
CASRSTGVGETQYF
>TRBJ1-1|-|TRBV7-6|-
TGTGCCAGCAGCTTTGCAGGCCCGAACACTGAAGCTTTCTTT
CASSFAGPNTEAFF
>TRBJ2-1|-|TRBV29-1|TRBD2
TGCAGCGTTGAAGACCCCACTAGCGGGAGGATCAATGAGCAGTTCTTC
CSVEDPTSGRINEQFF
>TRBJ2-1|-|TRBV30|TRBD2
TGTGCCTGGAGTCTACTAGCGGGGTCCTACAATGAGCAGTTCTTC
CAWSLLAGSYNEQFF
>TRBJ2-1|-|TRBV7-3|-
TGTGCCAGCAGCCCCTTAGTCGCAGCGGGCGACAATGAGCAGTTCTTC
CASSPLVAAGDNEQFF
>TRBJ2-7|-|TRBV28|-
TGTGCCAGCAGTTTAAGTATTGTCAGTACCTCCTACGAGCAGTACTTC
CASSLSIVSTSYEQYF
>TRBJ1-6|once|TRBV6-1|-
TGTGCCAGCAGTGAAAGGACATTGACAGATAATTCACCCCTCCACTTT
CASSERTLTDNSPLHF
>TRBJ2-7|-|TRBV7-2|TRBD2
TGTGCCAGCAGCTTAAGACTAGCGCCTTCCTACGAGCAGTACTTC
CASSLRLAPSYEQYF
>TRBJ2-5|-|TRBV13|-
TGTGCCAGCATGGGCCTCCAAGAGACCCAGTACTTC
CASMGLQETQYF
>TRBJ2-1|-|TRBV5-1|TRBD2
TGCGCCAGCAGCTTGTGGCTAGCGGAGGGCAATGAGCAGTTCTTC
CASSLWLAEGNEQFF
>TRBJ1-3|-|TRBV18|TRBD1
TGTGCCAGCTCAAAGGGACAGGGGGCTGGCGGAAACACCATATATTTT
CASSKGQGAGGNTIYF
>TRBJ2-1|once|TRBV7-9|-
TGTGCCAGCAGCTTAGACGTGTTGGAGGGCGGCTACAATGAGCAGTTCTTC
CASSLDVLEGGYNEQFF
>TRBJ1-2|-|TRBV30|-
TGTGCCTGGAGTGTACCGACAGCTGCTAACTATGGCTACACCTTC
CAWSVPTAANYGYTF
>TRBJ2-7|-|TRBV10-3|-
TGTGCCATCAGTGAGCCGGACAGTTCCGAGCAGTACTTC
CAISEPDSSEQYF
>TRBJ2-5|-|TRBV30|TRBD2
TGTGCCGGGTCCGGGACTAGGGGCGAGCAAGAGACCCAGTACTTC
CAGSGTRGEQETQYF
>TRBJ2-7|once|TRBV12-5|-
TGTGCTAGTGGTTCCAGGGTCTACGAGCAGTACTTC
CASGSRVYEQYF
>TRBJ1-5|few|TRBV7-9|-
TGTGCCAGCAGCTTAGCAGGGGAGGGCGATCAGCCCCAGCATTTT
CASSLAGEGDQPQHF